These 29 T cell receptor beta chains originate from one sample sequenced in a study of HIV-infected children after antiretroviral therapy interruption. Treatment defined: PENTA 11 planned treatment interruption arm or continuous ART arm. A 3' RACE protocol on RNA, with unique molecular identifiers, produced the TCR library. MiXCR, applied by TCRdb to the 3' RACE reads, yields one record per CDR3 protein. The sample consists of about 86,000 distinct CDR3 sequences, 5.5% to 8.5% of them appearing once. Sequenced material: CD45RA+ CD4+ T cells from PBMCs, pooled from several time points, taken from a donor given antiretroviral therapy, either interrupted or continuous. Subset here: naive CD4+ CD45RA+ CD45RO- T cells. The receptors derive from a pool of human donors with HIV.

This clonotype was seen at least ten times. The chain joins TRBV6-1 to TRBJ2-7, with 7 bases aligning to TRBD2. The V and J ends lost 5 bases and 2 bases, in that order; junction bases with no gene match: 9. Germline CDR1 and CDR2: MNHNS and SASEGT. The length of the CDR3 is 15 residues. CDR3 DNA sequence: TGTGCCAGCAGTAGGACGGGAGGTTCCACCTACGAGCAGTACTTC. This codes for CASSRTGGSTYEQYF.

This clonotype appeared many times. This chain joins TRBV5-4 and TRBJ1-1; D unresolved. This CDR3 region has 14 residues. With 0 bases removed from V and 0 bases from J, the gap between germline ends came to 6 bases. From germline, CDR1 is SGHNT and CDR2 YYREEE (reference sequence). The CDR3 region is CASSLERLNTEAFF. Here the CDR3 DNA reads TGTGCCAGCAGCTTGGAACGGCTGAACACTGAAGCTTTCTTT.

V is TRBV12-3 or TRBV12-4 and J is TRBJ2-7; D may be TRBD2 (6 bases). Trimming shortened V by 6 bases and J by 6 bases, and 15 bases separated the two germline ends. The CDR3 totals 13 residues. For the CDR3, the DNA is TGTGCCAGCAGGCGCGGGACTCTTCCCGAGCAGTACTTC. This translates into CASRRGTLPEQYF.

Only a few counts were recorded for this clonotype. The chain employs TRBV7-3 and TRBJ2-1, with TRBD2 matching 11 bases. CDR3 length: 15 amino acids. V dropped 1 base and J dropped 6; count of bases not matched to a gene: 2. CDR1 and CDR2 (germline): SGHTA, FQGTGA. CDR3 coding DNA: TGTGCCAGCAGCTTAATAGCGGGGGGGCCCAATGAGCAGTTCTTC. It specifies CASSLIAGGPNEQFF.

This clonotype appeared many times. J is TRBJ2-6 and V is TRBV18; the D is unclear. V lost 2 bases and J 0 bases, leaving 8 bases between the germline ends. Per the germline V gene, CDR1 is KGHSH and CDR2 is LQKENI. The CDR3 consists of 16 residues. The CDR3 DNA sequence: TGTGCCAGCTCACCATCGGCTTACTCTGGGGCCAACGTCCTGACTTTC. Its translation: CASSPSAYSGANVLTF.

The chain is built from TRBV6-2 or TRBV6-3 and TRBJ2-7; the D is unclear. The V gene's germline CDR1 is MNHEY and CDR2 SVGEGT. The V end lost 3 bases, the J end lost 5 bases, and 14 bases lay between the germline ends. CDR3 length: 14 residues. This chain's CDR3 is CASSYRTRWDEQYF. The CDR3 DNA is TGTGCCAGCAGTTATAGGACCCGGTGGGACGAGCAGTACTTC.

The chain couples TRBV12-3 or TRBV12-4 to TRBJ2-5; D call uncertain. V lost 2 bases and J 1 base, leaving 8 bases between the germline ends. The CDR3 is 14 residues long. CDR3 amino acids: CASSLRVGQETQYF. DNA for the CDR3: TGTGCCAGCAGTTTAAGAGTCGGCCAAGAGACCCAGTACTTC.

This sequence joins TRBV19 and TRBJ2-1; 8 bases fit TRBD2. The CDR3 is 17 amino acids. Germline V CDR1 and CDR2: LNHDA, SQIVND (reference sequence). The ends lost 3 bases at V and 1 base at J; junction bases unmatched: 8. Here the CDR3 reads CASSIGGGRQSYNEQFF. The CDR3 nucleotides read TGTGCCAGTAGTATTGGGGGCGGGAGGCAATCCTACAATGAGCAGTTCTTC.

Ten or more counts support this clonotype. The chain combines TRBV9 with TRBJ1-6, with D unclear. Germline V gene data show CDR1 as SGDLS and CDR2 as YYNGEE. V was shortened by 3 bases and J by 10 bases, with 11 bases between the two germline ends. The CDR3 has 13 amino acids. The CDR3 protein is CASSGTLVSPLHF. The DNA of the CDR3 is TGTGCCAGCAGCGGGACCCTTGTCTCACCCCTCCACTTT.

This chain connects TRBV25-1 to TRBJ2-4; D is possibly TRBD2 (5 bases). The CDR3 extends over 14 amino acids. Germline assignment: CDR1 MGHDK and CDR2 SYGVNS. V lost 5 bases to trimming and J lost 5 bases, with 13 bases between them. The CDR3 region is CASSPRDWENIQYF. The CDR3 bases are TGTGCCAGCAGTCCCCGGGATTGGGAAAACATTCAGTACTTC.

This clonotype was detected ten times or more. The V gene is TRBV5-1, the J gene TRBJ2-5, with D tentatively TRBD1 (5 bases). The V and J ends lost 0 bases and 5 bases respectively, with 8 bases between them. This CDR3 contains 13 residues. Germline CDR1 and CDR2: SGHRS and YFSETQ. CDR3 nucleotide sequence: TGCGCCAGCAGCTTGGAGGGGCTGGAGACCCAGTACTTC. It specifies CASSLEGLETQYF.

This clonotype was detected many times. This chain connects TRBV29-1 to TRBJ2-5; D is uncertain. Trimming removed 0 bases at V and 7 bases at J, with 6 bases between. Germline values: CDR1 SQVTM, CDR2 ANQGSEA. This CDR3 has 11 residues. The CDR3 DNA is TGCAGCGTTGAAGATTCACGGACCCAGTACTTC. Amino acids: CSVEDSRTQYF. Combining the CDR3 with reference TRBV29-1 and TRBJ2-5 gives the whole variable domain SAVISQKPSRDICQRGTSLTIQCQVDSQVTMMFWYRQQPGQSLTLIATANQGSEATYESGFVIDKFPISRPNLTFSTLTVSNMSPEDSSIYLCSVEDSRTQYFGPGTRLLVL.

The chain is built from TRBV5-5 and TRBJ2-1; TRBD2 aligns across 16 bases. CDR1 and CDR2 (germline): SGHKS, YYEKEE (reference sequence). V was pared by 4 bases and J by 14 bases, with 9 bases of the junction left unmatched. The CDR3 extends over 15 amino acids. The CDR3 protein is CASSGGLAGGLSKFF. CDR3 bases: TGTGCCAGCAGCGGGGGACTAGCGGGGGGGCTGTCGAAGTTCTTC.

This clonotype was seen ten or more times. V and J are TRBV10-1 and TRBJ2-3; TRBD2 matches at 7 bases. Trimming removed 4 bases from V and 0 bases from J; junction bases left unmatched: 4. The CDR3 extends over 15 amino acids. Germline assignment: CDR1 WNHNN and CDR2 SYGVQD (reference sequence). CDR3 sequence (DNA): TGCGCCAGCAGTGTTACGGGGGGAAGCACAGATACGCAGTATTTT. It encodes CASSVTGGSTDTQYF.

This clonotype occurred many times. The chain links TRBV24-1 to TRBJ2-5; D possibly corresponds to TRBD2 (5 bases). CDR1 KGHDR and CDR2 SFDVKD come from the germline V gene. Trimming took 0 bases from V and 2 from J, leaving 9 bases between them. The CDR3 sequence is 15 residues long. In DNA form, the CDR3 reads TGTGCCACCAGTGATTTGAGAGGGTCGCAAGAGACCCAGTACTTC. Encoded protein: CATSDLRGSQETQYF.

This clonotype was counted ten times or more. The chain is built from TRBV27 and TRBJ1-1; D is undetermined. Germline V gene sequence: CDR1 MNHEY, CDR2 SMNVEV (reference sequence). Trimming removed 10 bases from V and 2 bases from J, with 2 bases in between. The CDR3 length is 9 residues. The CDR3 coding sequence is TGTGCCACAAACACTGAAGCTTTCTTT. As protein: CATNTEAFF.

This clonotype was found many times. The chain combines TRBV3-1 with TRBJ2-1, with TRBD2 as a possible D gene (5 bases). The CDR3 extends over 14 amino acids. From germline, CDR1 is LGHDT and CDR2 YNNKEL (reference sequence). Trimming stripped 4 bases from V and 12 bases from J, with 19 bases between. This chain's CDR3 is CASSRTHRGERQFF. The CDR3 bases are TGTGCCAGCAGCCGTACTCACCGGGGTGAAAGGCAGTTCTTC.

This clonotype was detected only a few times. V usage is TRBV10-3 and J usage is TRBJ2-2; D unclear. Germline values: CDR1 ENHRY, CDR2 SYGVKD. With 6 bases removed from V and 6 bases from J, the gap between germline ends came to 8 bases. The CDR3 has 12 amino acids. CDR3 region: CAIRAYAGELFF. DNA for the CDR3: TGTGCCATCAGGGCATACGCCGGGGAGCTGTTTTTT.

This clonotype was detected ten times or more. The chain couples TRBV18 to TRBJ2-5; D unclear. Trimming pared 2 bases from V and 5 bases from J, leaving 9 bases between. Germline V gene data show CDR1 as KGHSH and CDR2 as LQKENI. This CDR3 comprises 13 residues. Here the CDR3 reads CASSPGQVETQYF. In DNA, the CDR3 is TGTGCCAGCTCACCAGGTCAGGTGGAGACCCAGTACTTC.

This clonotype showed up many times. The rearrangement joins TRBV10-1 to TRBJ2-3, with 7 positions matching TRBD1. CDR1 and CDR2 (germline): WNHNN, SYGVQD (reference sequence). The CDR3 extends over 14 amino acids. After removal of 3 bases from V and 8 bases from J, the junction contained 8 bases not matched to a gene. In DNA form, the CDR3 reads TGCGCCAGCAGTGATCGCGCAGGGGGACGTACGCAGTATTTT. Translation gives CASSDRAGGRTQYF.

This clonotype was seen many times. J is TRBJ2-7 and V is TRBV15, with D possibly TRBD2 on 7 matching bases. The CDR3 is 15 amino acids. Germline CDR1 is LNHNV and CDR2 is YYDKDF (reference sequence). CDR3 sequence: CASSREGGSSYEQYF. Here the CDR3 DNA reads TGTGCTAGCAGTAGAGAGGGGGGGAGCTCCTATGAACAGTACTTC.

This clonotype was recorded many times. The rearrangement links TRBV20-1 to TRBJ2-3; D possibly corresponds to TRBD2 (6 bases). Germline lookup yields CDR1 DFQATT and CDR2 SNEGSKA (reference sequence). This CDR3 region has 15 residues. Trimming cost V 2 bases and J 0 bases, with 12 bases left between them. The CDR3 DNA sequence: TGCAGTGCTAGATCCCATAGCGGCAGCACAGATACGCAGTATTTT. It translates to CSARSHSGSTDTQYF.

This clonotype was counted at least ten times. This chain joins TRBV7-2 and TRBJ1-1; 7 nucleotides match TRBD1. The CDR3 contains 13 residues. J gave up 1 base and V 7 bases, and 3 bases lay outside the gene matches. In germline, CDR1 is SGHTA, CDR2 FQGNSA. The CDR3 loop is CASTDRANTEAFF. The DNA for the CDR3 is TGTGCCAGCACCGACAGGGCGAACACTGAAGCTTTCTTT.

Only a few counts were recorded for this clonotype. V gene TRBV20-1 combines with J gene TRBJ2-7; 7 nucleotides match TRBD1. The CDR3 is 12 residues long. V lost 6 bases to trimming and J lost 3 bases; unmatched junction nucleotides: 5. The germline V gene has CDR1 DFQATT and CDR2 SNEGSKA (reference sequence). The CDR3 DNA sequence: TGCAGTGCCTCACCAGGGGGCTACGAGCAGTACTTC. Protein sequence: CSASPGGYEQYF.

The chain combines TRBV7-2 with TRBJ2-2, with D possibly TRBD2 on 6 matching bases. V was pared by 0 bases and J by 10 bases, with 9 bases between. Germline assignment: CDR1 SGHTA and CDR2 FQGNSA. This CDR3 comprises 13 residues. The CDR3 region is CASSLALAPELFF. The CDR3 DNA reads as TGTGCCAGCAGCTTAGCCCTAGCGCCGGAGCTGTTTTTT.

At least ten counts were recorded for this clonotype. The V call is TRBV12-3 or TRBV12-4, the J call TRBJ2-7; tentatively, D is TRBD1 (5 bases). Trimming took 7 bases from V and 3 from J, leaving 19 bases between them. This CDR3 is built from 15 residues. CDR3 DNA sequence: TGTGCCAGCACCAATCAACGAGGACAAGGCTACGAGCAGTACTTC. It codes for CASTNQRGQGYEQYF.

This clonotype was recorded a few times. This chain connects TRBV19 to TRBJ2-7, with 7 bases lining up with TRBD1. Germline lookup yields CDR1 LNHDA and CDR2 SQIVND (reference sequence). This CDR3 contains 15 residues. With V trimmed by 6 bases and J by 3 bases, 11 bases remained unmatched. CDR3 protein: CASSAGTAFYYEQYF. The CDR3 DNA sequence: TGTGCCAGTAGCGCCGGGACAGCGTTTTACTACGAGCAGTACTTC.

In its sample, this clonotype was seen many times. This chain joins TRBV9 and TRBJ1-5; D remains ambiguous. CDR1 SGDLS and CDR2 YYNGEE come from the germline V gene. The CDR3 loop spans 14 amino acids. V was pared by 0 bases and J by 2 bases, with 6 bases between. This CDR3 is CASSVGARNQPQHF. CDR3 DNA: TGTGCCAGCAGCGTAGGGGCCCGCAATCAGCCCCAGCATTTT.

This clonotype was observed many times. The CDR3 spells CASSAVPNNEQFF. The CDR3 nucleotides are TGTGCCAGCAGCGCGGTACCGAACAATGAGCAGTTCTTC. This chain connects TRBV6-1 to TRBJ2-1; D is uncertain. V lost 6 bases and J lost 5, with 11 bases in between. CDR1 is MNHNS, CDR2 SASEGT, per germline. The CDR3 covers 13 residues.